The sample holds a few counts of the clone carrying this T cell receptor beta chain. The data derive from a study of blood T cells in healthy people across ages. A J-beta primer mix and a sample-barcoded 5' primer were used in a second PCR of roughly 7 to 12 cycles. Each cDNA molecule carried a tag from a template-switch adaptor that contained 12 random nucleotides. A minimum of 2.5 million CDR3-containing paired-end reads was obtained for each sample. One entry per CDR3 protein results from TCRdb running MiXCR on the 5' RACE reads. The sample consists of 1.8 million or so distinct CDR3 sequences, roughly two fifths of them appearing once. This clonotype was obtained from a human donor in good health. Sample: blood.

CDR3 DNA: TGTGCCAGCAGTTTATTGGAGCTTGGGGAGACCCAGTACTTC. Its protein is CASSLLELGETQYF. The chain couples TRBV28 to TRBJ2-7; no definite D call. Matching the DNA end better, TRBJ2-5 makes the J call doubtful. This CDR3 region has 14 residues. Germline CDR1 MDHEN, CDR2 SYDVKM.